The clone carrying this TCR beta chain showed up many times. Each CDR3 protein is one row after TCRdb ran MiXCR on the 5' RACE reads. The data hold hundreds of thousands of distinct CDR3 sequences, with 7% observed a single time. V gave up 6 bases and J gave up 2 bases, with 12 bases separating them. The CDR3 has 14 amino acids. This entry belongs to a study of identical twins. The same specimen was also included in a second study, on yellow fever vaccine responses in identical twins.

Sequenced material: memory (CD45RO+) T cells sorted from blood. This chain uses TRBV12-3 or TRBV12-4 with TRBJ2-3, with a weak D call TRBD2 (5 bases). The clonotype comes from a woman in her late teens or twenties in good health. For the CDR3, the DNA is TGTGCCAGCAGGCCAGGACTGAACACAGATACGCAGTATTTT. It codes for CASRPGLNTDTQYF.